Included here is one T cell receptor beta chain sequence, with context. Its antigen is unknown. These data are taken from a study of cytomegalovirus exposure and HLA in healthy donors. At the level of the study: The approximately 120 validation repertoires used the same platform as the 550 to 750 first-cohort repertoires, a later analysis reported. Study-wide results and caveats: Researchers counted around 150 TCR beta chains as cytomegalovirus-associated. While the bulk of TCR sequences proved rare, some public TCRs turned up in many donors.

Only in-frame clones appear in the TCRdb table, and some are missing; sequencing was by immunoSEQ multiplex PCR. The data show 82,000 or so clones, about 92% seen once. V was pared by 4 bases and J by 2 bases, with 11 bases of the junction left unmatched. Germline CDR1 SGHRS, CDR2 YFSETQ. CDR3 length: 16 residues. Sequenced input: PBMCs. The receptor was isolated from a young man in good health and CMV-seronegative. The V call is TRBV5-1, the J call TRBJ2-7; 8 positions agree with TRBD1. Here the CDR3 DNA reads TGCGCCAGCAGCCGGGGACAGGTCAATAGACCCTACGAGCAGTACTTC. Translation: CASSRGQVNRPYEQYF. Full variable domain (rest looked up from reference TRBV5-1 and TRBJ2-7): KAGVTQTPRYLIKTRGQQVTLSCSPISGHRSVSWYQQTPGQGLQFLFEYFSETQRNKGNFPGRFSGRQFSNSRSEMNVSTLELGDSALYLCASSRGQVNRPYEQYFGPGTRLTVT.